This T cell receptor (beta chain) was captured in a study of blood T cell repertoires in COVID-19. The germline V gene encodes CDR1 KGHSH and CDR2 LQKENI. Trimming removed 5 bases from V and 0 bases from J; junction bases left unmatched: 7. The CDR3 is made up of 17 amino acids. Per the authors' pipeline: It was from reference gene primer amplification that nucleated cell counts were estimated. Sequencing was performed with immunoSEQ multiplex PCR; in TCRdb, only in-frame clones are kept and a portion is missing. V, J and clone size reflect that table, while D and trimming were determined from the DNA. The table lists roughly 100,000 clones, about 85% of them singletons, with about 1.8% in the top ten.

The rearrangement joins TRBV18 to TRBJ2-6; 7 nucleotides line up with TRBD1. The clonotype originates from a woman in her 70s with active or convalescent COVID-19. Sequencing was carried out using peripheral blood. The CDR3 bases are TGTGCCAGCTCAGTCGACAGGGCCCCCTCTGGGGCCAACGTCCTGACTTTC. Translating gives CASSVDRAPSGANVLTF.